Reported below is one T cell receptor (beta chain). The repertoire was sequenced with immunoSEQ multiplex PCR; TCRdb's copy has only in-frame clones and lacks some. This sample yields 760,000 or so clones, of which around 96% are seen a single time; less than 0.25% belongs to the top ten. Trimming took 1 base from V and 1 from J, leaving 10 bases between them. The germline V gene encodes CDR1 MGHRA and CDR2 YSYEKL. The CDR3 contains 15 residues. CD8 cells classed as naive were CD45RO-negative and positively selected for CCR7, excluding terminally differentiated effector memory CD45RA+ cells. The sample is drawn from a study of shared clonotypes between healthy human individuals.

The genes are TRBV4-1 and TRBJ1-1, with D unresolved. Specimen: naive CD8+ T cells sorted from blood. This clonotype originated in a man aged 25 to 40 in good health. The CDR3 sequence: CASSQAEIANTEAFF. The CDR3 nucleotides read TGCGCCAGCAGCCAAGCGGAAATTGCGAACACTGAAGCTTTCTTT.